The clone carrying this T cell receptor beta chain was detected many times. Antigen: not known. After constant-region reverse-primer amplification, full-length variable regions underwent semi-nested PCR with Nested Universal Primer A. MiXCR was run by TCRdb on the 5' RACE reads, yielding one entry per CDR3 protein. This sample has 50,000 to 75,000 distinct CDR3 sequences; under 25% occur once, and the top ten carry over 2.5%. This CDR3 region has 12 residues. The V gene's germline CDR1 is DFQATT and CDR2 SNEGSKA (reference sequence). Unmatched junction bases numbered 4, after V lost 6 bases and J lost 5 bases. Whole-study results and caveats: Tumor memory CD4+ T cell TCR gene usage was found to cluster with blood and lymph node memory CD4+ cells and with lymph node naive CD4+ cells.

Memory CD4+ cells were defined as CD4+CD45RO+CD25-. The chain combines TRBV20-1 with TRBJ1-5; 7 positions agree with TRBD1. Sequencing was performed on memory CD4+ T cells sorted from a lymph node. Stated subset: memory CD4+ T cells, CD4+CD45RO+CD25-. The receptor comes from a female donor with breast cancer. The CDR3, as DNA: TGCAGTGCGCTGACAGGGTATCAGCCCCAGCATTTT. It codes for CSALTGYQPQHF.